This T cell receptor (beta chain) was recovered during a study of T cells in Graves' hyperthyroidism and ophthalmopathy (dated 2019 in TCRdb). About the study as a whole: Peripheral blood was sampled at the time of initial diagnosis, prior to any treatment. Following sampling, methimazole starting at 30 mg daily was given to hyperthyroidism patients, and high-dose intravenous methylprednisolone was given to ophthalmopathy patients. The paper reports TCR Vbeta CDR3 sequencing of some 140 peripheral blood samples: 43 ophthalmopathy, fewer than 80 hyperthyroidism and some 17 progressor patients. An independent validation cohort of around 19 hyperthyroidism patients and approximately 15 patients who later progressed to ophthalmopathy tested prospective prediction of ophthalmopathy. In about six Graves' hyperthyroidism patients, the study also compared T-cell repertoires from thyroid tissue with T-cell repertoires from blood. TCR V-J signatures able to tell the groups apart were searched for in a discovery cohort of 95 or so patients, of whom over 40 had Graves' ophthalmopathy and 55 to 65 had stable Graves' hyperthyroidism. For training and testing, the 100 or so patients in the discovery cohort were randomly divided in a 7:3 ratio.

The TCR beta CDR3 regions were amplified from RNA transcripts. For the first round of RT-PCR on the TCR CDR3, the HTBI primer set was used together with the Qiagen OneStep RT-PCR kit. A second multiplex PCR round built the libraries, followed by size selection and purification. Libraries were sequenced paired-end with 100 bp reads on an Illumina HiSeq2000. In the original analysis: Raw data were processed with SOAPnuke, discarding reads with adapters, uncalled bases, mean Phred below 15, or no exact constant-primer or identifier match. COPE v1.2.5 was used to merge the high-quality paired reads, and each unique nucleotide sequence was defined as a clonotype. Clonotypes were aligned to IMGT TRBV, TRBD and TRBJ reference segments using MiTCR v1.1. Analysis was restricted to V-J combinations with a frequency above 0.0001, which covered 98% to 99.2% of repertoires. A TCS score was defined as the ratio between F50 (clonal expansion) and ExV (chaos), using BLOSUM62-based TCRdist between CDR3 peptides within each V-J. Welch's t-statistics and random forest reduced 514 V-J features to 13, which were used in a naive Bayes classifier (R e1071). The similarity between thyroid and blood repertoires was quantified using the Morisita-Horn index. The public sequencing data were trimmed at Q25 with fastp and processed into clonotypes with MiXCR by TCRdb, which kept only in-frame beta chains. Here each entry gathers all rows of one CDR3 protein and keeps the most common genes and DNA. These V and J calls originate from TCRdb's pipeline instead of the authors' own analysis. In this sample the table shows fewer than 650,000 distinct CDR3 sequences, under 15% of which occur a single time. Around 4.5% of the sample is in the top ten clones.

Reading from cysteine to phenylalanine, the CDR3 counts 15 amino acids. Just CDR3 DNA is preserved here, 45 bases in frame from base 1. The V end loses 5 bases and the J end loses 0 bases, and a stretch of 11 bases separates them. Ophthalmopathy patients had moderately to severely active disease, Clinical Activity Score of at least 3, NOSPECS grade of at least 4, and duration under 3 months. Patients with uncontrolled infections, other autoimmune diseases, pregnancy or lactation were excluded. Diagnoses relied on clinical symptoms, serum thyroxine and TRAb, thyroid ultrasound and orbital computed tomography. PBMCs were separated from 10 ml of fresh peripheral blood using Ficoll-Paque density gradient centrifugation. Trizol reagent was used to extract total RNA, and RNA quality was then checked on an Agilent 2100 Bioanalyzer. Turning to this clonotype: Its antigen is unknown. One base away there is no much larger clone; base qualities are not given.

What the study reported, not specific to this receptor: Most expanded thyroid clonotypes (frequency above 0.001) were also found in blood, which suggests that blood repertoires may mirror thyroid immune responses. In cross-validation, a model built on a 13 V-J signature told ophthalmopathy apart from stable hyperthyroidism with 85% to 90% sensitivity and roughly 81% specificity, and in testing the same model reached 80%/75%. Sample size was not statistically predetermined, and blinding of investigators to group allocation was not performed. In validation, progression to ophthalmopathy was predicted by the model with 70.59% sensitivity and 72% to 80% specificity, a median of approximately 6.5 months before onset.

The sequencing sample was made of blood. The sequence was obtained from a woman aged 40 to 50 with Graves' ophthalmopathy. The chain couples TRBV12-3 or TRBV12-4 to TRBJ2-4; the D segment cannot be called with confidence. CDR3 region: CASSKDVIAKNIQYF. The nucleotide sequence reads as follows: TGTGCCAGCAGTAAAGACGTAATAGCCAAAAACATTCAGTACTTC.